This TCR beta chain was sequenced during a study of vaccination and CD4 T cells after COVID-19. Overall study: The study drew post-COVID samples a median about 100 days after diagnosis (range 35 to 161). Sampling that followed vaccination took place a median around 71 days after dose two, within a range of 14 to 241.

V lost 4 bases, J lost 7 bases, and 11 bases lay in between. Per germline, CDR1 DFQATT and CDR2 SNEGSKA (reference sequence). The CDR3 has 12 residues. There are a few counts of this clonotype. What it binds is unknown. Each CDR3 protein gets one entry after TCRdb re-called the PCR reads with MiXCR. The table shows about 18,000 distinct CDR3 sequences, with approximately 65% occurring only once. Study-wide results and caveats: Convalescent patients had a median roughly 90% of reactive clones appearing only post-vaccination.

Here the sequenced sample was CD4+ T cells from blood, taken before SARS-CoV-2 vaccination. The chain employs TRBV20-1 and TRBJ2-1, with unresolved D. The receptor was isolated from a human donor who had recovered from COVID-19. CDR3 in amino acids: CSAIDTTNEQFF. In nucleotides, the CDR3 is TGCAGTGCTATAGACACTACTAATGAGCAGTTCTTC.